The 27 T cell receptor beta chains below were found in one sample sequenced in a study of cytomegalovirus exposure and HLA in healthy donors. A multiplex PCR was run with 60 Vbeta primers and 13 Jbeta primers. Clones were read by immunoSEQ multiplex PCR, and TCRdb kept only the in-frame ones, dropping some. The listing records 140,000 to 150,000 clones. The sequenced sample consisted of PBMCs. The receptor source for this set is a male donor in good health and CMV-seronegative.

The J gene is TRBJ1-1, the V gene TRBV18, with D perhaps TRBD1 (5 bases). Germline CDR1 and CDR2: KGHSH and LQKENI. Trimming removed 3 bases at V and 0 bases at J, with 14 bases between. The CDR3 has 16 amino acids. The CDR3 sequence is CASSPSQGRVNTEAFF. The CDR3 DNA reads as TGTGCCAGCTCACCTTCGCAGGGTAGGGTGAACACTGAAGCTTTCTTT.

The chain is built from TRBV27 and TRBJ1-2; TRBD1 matches at 8 bases. The CDR3 extends over 14 amino acids. V lost 6 bases, J lost 5 bases, and 8 bases stayed unmatched. From germline, CDR1 is MNHEY and CDR2 SMNVEV (reference sequence). The CDR3 loop is CASSIADRAYGYTF. CDR3 nucleotide sequence: TGTGCCAGCAGCATTGCGGACAGGGCTTATGGCTACACCTTC.

CDR3 amino acids: CASSPTDNQPQHF. CDR3 in DNA: TGTGCCAGCTCACCGACAGACAATCAGCCCCAGCATTTT. V and J are TRBV18 and TRBJ1-5, with D perhaps TRBD1 (5 bases). From germline, CDR1 is KGHSH and CDR2 LQKENI. V lost 3 bases, J lost 3 bases, and 6 bases lay in between. The CDR3 is made up of 13 amino acids.

V usage is TRBV4-2 and J usage is TRBJ2-1; 13 bases are a match to TRBD2. The V gene's germline CDR1 is LGHNA and CDR2 YNFKEQ. Trimming took 1 base from V and 12 from J; bases not matched to a gene: 6. CDR3 length: 15 amino acids. CDR3 in amino acids: CASSQGTSGRGWQFF. CDR3 nucleotides: TGTGCCAGCAGCCAAGGGACTAGCGGGAGAGGGTGGCAGTTCTTC.

The rearrangement uses TRBV7-9 and TRBJ2-6; 7 nucleotides agree with TRBD1. CDR3 length: 19 amino acids. J was trimmed by 0 bases and V by 5 bases; bases with no gene match: 13. CDR1 SEHNR and CDR2 FQNEAQ come from the germline V gene (reference sequence). CDR3 in DNA: TGTGCCAGCAGCCCACAGGGGCGCAGCCTTAACTCTGGGGCCAACGTCCTGACTTTC. Amino acids: CASSPQGRSLNSGANVLTF.

The chain combines TRBV30 with TRBJ2-1, with TRBD2 matching over 11 bases. The CDR3 sequence is 12 residues long. Germline trimming cut 4 bases from V and 8 bases from J; bases unmatched to any gene: 1. The V gene's germline CDR1 is GTSNPN and CDR2 SVGIG (reference sequence). The CDR3 protein is CAWKLAGDEQFF. CDR3 DNA: TGTGCCTGGAAACTAGCGGGGGATGAGCAGTTCTTC.

This sequence joins TRBV4-1 and TRBJ1-2; D perhaps matches TRBD1 (5 bases). Trimming took off 0 bases at V and 5 bases at J, with 16 bases between the two ends. The germline CDR1 and CDR2 sequences are MGHRA and YSYEKL. The CDR3 has 16 residues. CDR3 sequence (DNA): TGCGCCAGCAGCCAAGAATCGCCGGGACTTCAATATGGCTACACCTTC. Protein sequence: CASSQESPGLQYGYTF.

The chain has TRBV18 and TRBJ1-5; TRBD1 is a possible D gene (5 bases). Deletions cut 3 bases from V and 2 bases from J, with 20 bases between. CDR3 length: 18 residues. The germline V gene has CDR1 KGHSH and CDR2 LQKENI. CDR3 sequence (DNA): TGTGCCAGCTCACCGGGCGGGGAGGGAAGGGGACGCAATCAGCCCCAGCATTTT. Protein product: CASSPGGEGRGRNQPQHF.

V gene TRBV30 combines with J gene TRBJ1-1; no clear D gene. Germline CDR1 GTSNPN, CDR2 SVGIG (reference sequence). The CDR3 is 12 amino acids. Trimming took 2 bases from V and 8 from J, leaving 12 bases between them. CDR3 loop: CAWSPRAGEAFF. DNA for the CDR3: TGTGCCTGGAGTCCCCGAGCGGGGGAAGCTTTCTTT.

The gene calls are TRBV11-2 and TRBJ2-1; D gene ambiguous. V lost 2 bases and J 9 bases, leaving 11 bases between the germline ends. The germline gives CDR1 SGHAT, CDR2 FQNNGV. The CDR3 is 13 amino acids. The CDR3 here is CASSLTSSVEQFF. CDR3 nucleotide sequence: TGTGCCAGCAGCTTAACATCTAGTGTTGAGCAGTTCTTC.

The chain uses TRBV6-5 and TRBJ1-1, with unresolved D. The CDR3 loop spans 13 amino acids. Between the trimmed V and J ends, which lost 1 base and 3 bases, there was a span of 6 bases. The germline CDR1 and CDR2 sequences are MNHEY and SVGAGI. In nucleotides, the CDR3 is TGTGCCAGCAGTTACTGGAGGGACACTGAAGCTTTCTTT. As protein: CASSYWRDTEAFF.

The gene calls are TRBV13 and TRBJ2-6; tentatively, D is TRBD2 (5 bases). Germline assignment: CDR1 PRHDT and CDR2 FYEKMQ (reference sequence). CDR3 size: 14 residues. The V end was cut by 5 bases, the J end by 4 bases, with 9 bases between. CDR3 DNA sequence: TGTGCCAGCAGCCCCAGCGGAGGGGCCAACGTCCTGACTTTC. Translated: CASSPSGGANVLTF. Together with reference TRBV13 and TRBJ2-6, the CDR3 gives the full variable domain: AAGVIQSPRHLIKEKRETATLKCYPIPRHDTVYWYQQGPGQDPQFLISFYEKMQSDKGSIPDRFSAQQFSDYHSELNMSSLELGDSALYFCASSPSGGANVLTFGAGSRLTVL.

The chain links TRBV30 to TRBJ2-6; D is undetermined. The CDR3 runs to 12 residues. CDR1 and CDR2 (germline): GTSNPN, SVGIG (reference sequence). DNA for the CDR3: TGTGCGCGAGGCTCTGGGGCCAACGTCCTGACTTTC. Its protein is CARGSGANVLTF.

J is TRBJ2-7 and V is TRBV30, with TRBD1 as a possible D gene (5 bases). This CDR3 is 12 amino acids long. V shed 2 bases and J shed 2 bases, with 7 bases lying between them. CDR1 GTSNPN and CDR2 SVGIG come from the germline V gene (reference sequence). The CDR3 loop reads CAWSLQAYEQYF. The DNA of the CDR3 is TGTGCCTGGAGTTTACAGGCCTACGAGCAGTACTTC. Complete variable domain (other parts from reference TRBV30 and TRBJ2-7): SQTIHQWPATLVQPVGSPLSLECTVEGTSNPNLYWYRQAAGRGLQLLFYSVGIGQISSEVPQNLSASRPQDRQFILSSKKLLLSDSGFYLCAWSLQAYEQYFGPGTRLTVT.

J is TRBJ1-5 and V is TRBV6-5; the D gene is possibly TRBD1 (6 bases). Germline V gives CDR1 MNHEY, CDR2 SVGAGI. V lost 5 bases and J 6 bases, leaving 14 bases between the germline ends. This CDR3 is 14 amino acids long. CDR3 protein: CASSLQGMGQPQHF. In nucleotides, the CDR3 is TGTGCCAGCAGTCTTCAGGGGATGGGTCAGCCCCAGCATTTT.

The gene calls are TRBV13 and TRBJ1-4; D is perhaps TRBD1 (6 bases). The CDR3 covers 15 residues. Germline V gene lookup returns CDR1 PRHDT and CDR2 FYEKMQ (reference sequence). With 5 bases removed from V and 5 bases from J, the gap between germline ends came to 15 bases. CDR3 nucleotides: TGTGCCAGCAGCGAAGCAGGGGTTACGAATGAAAAACTGTTTTTT. Its translation is CASSEAGVTNEKLFF.

The DNA for the CDR3 is TGTGCCGGCCGGAGGGGGCGCAACGGGGAGCTGTTTTTT. Translation: CAGRRGRNGELFF. The gene calls are TRBV4-2 and TRBJ2-2, with TRBD1 as a possible D gene (7 bases). Trimming pared 11 bases from V and 7 bases from J, leaving 17 bases between. This CDR3 has 13 amino acids. Germline CDR1 and CDR2: LGHNA and YNFKEQ.

The chain couples TRBV4-2 to TRBJ1-1; D perhaps matches TRBD1 (5 bases). Germline-derived CDR1 and CDR2 are LGHNA and YNFKEQ. The CDR3 is made up of 15 amino acids. The V and J ends lost 3 bases and 1 base respectively, with 12 bases between them. Written as DNA, the CDR3 is TGTGCCAGCAGCCACGGCCGCGGGGGGAACACTGAAGCTTTCTTT. Protein: CASSHGRGGNTEAFF.

The chain employs TRBV30 and TRBJ2-2; TRBD2 aligns across 11 bases. The CDR3 has 15 residues. CDR1 GTSNPN and CDR2 SVGIG come from the germline V gene (reference sequence). J lost 3 bases, V lost 0 bases, and 0 bases had no gene match. For the CDR3, the DNA is TGTGCCTGGAGTGTACTAGCGGGAGACACCGGGGAGCTGTTTTTT. It yields the protein CAWSVLAGDTGELFF.

The J gene is TRBJ1-1, the V gene TRBV11-2, with D possibly TRBD1 on 5 matching bases. Germline V gives CDR1 SGHAT, CDR2 FQNNGV. V dropped 4 bases and J dropped 3 bases, with 12 bases sitting between them. The CDR3 covers 14 residues. The CDR3 here is CASSSGVWDTEAFF. Here the CDR3 DNA reads TGTGCCAGCAGCTCGGGGGTCTGGGACACTGAAGCTTTCTTT.

The chain uses TRBV30 and TRBJ2-2; 8 positions match TRBD1. The CDR3 is 16 residues long. The V gene end was trimmed by 1 base and the J gene end by 6 bases; junction bases not matched to a gene: 10. CDR1 is GTSNPN, CDR2 SVGIG, per germline (reference sequence). CDR3 coding DNA: TGTGCCTGGAGTGGAATAGGACAGGGAGGCCCCGGGGAGCTGTTTTTT. Translated, it gives CAWSGIGQGGPGELFF. The complete variable domain, with remaining parts taken from reference TRBV30 and TRBJ2-2, reads SQTIHQWPATLVQPVGSPLSLECTVEGTSNPNLYWYRQAAGRGLQLLFYSVGIGQISSEVPQNLSASRPQDRQFILSSKKLLLSDSGFYLCAWSGIGQGGPGELFFGEGSRLTVL.

The chain employs TRBV30 and TRBJ2-5; 8 nucleotides align to TRBD2. The germline V gene encodes CDR1 GTSNPN and CDR2 SVGIG (reference sequence). V was clipped by 2 bases and J by 4 bases; unmatched bases: 9. This CDR3 comprises 15 residues. The CDR3 nucleotides are TGTGCCTGGAGTCAGTCGGCTAGCGGGTTAGAGACCCAGTACTTC. This sequence encodes CAWSQSASGLETQYF. The complete variable domain, with remaining parts taken from reference TRBV30 and TRBJ2-5, reads SQTIHQWPATLVQPVGSPLSLECTVEGTSNPNLYWYRQAAGRGLQLLFYSVGIGQISSEVPQNLSASRPQDRQFILSSKKLLLSDSGFYLCAWSQSASGLETQYFGPGTRLLVL.

The chain links TRBV4-3 to TRBJ1-6; 10 nucleotides agree with TRBD1. The V gene end was trimmed by 2 bases and the J gene end by 8 bases; junction bases not matched to a gene: 12. Germline V gene lookup returns CDR1 LGHNA and CDR2 YSLEER. The CDR3 sequence is 18 residues long. CDR3: CASSQHVPGQGWDSPLHF. The CDR3 coding sequence is TGCGCCAGCAGCCAACACGTCCCGGGACAGGGGTGGGATTCACCCCTCCACTTT.

The genes are TRBV19 and TRBJ1-5, with D possibly matching TRBD1 (6 bases). Looked up from germline, CDR1 is LNHDA and CDR2 is SQIVND (reference sequence). CDR3 length: 13 amino acids. Trimming removed 8 bases at V and 4 bases at J, with 12 bases between. The CDR3: CASANTGNQPQHF. The CDR3 DNA follows: TGTGCCAGTGCGAATACAGGGAATCAGCCCCAGCATTTT.

The chain uses TRBV11-2 and TRBJ2-1; 7 bases line up with TRBD2. V was pared by 2 bases and J by 10 bases, with 8 bases of the junction left unmatched. In germline, CDR1 is SGHAT, CDR2 FQNNGV. The CDR3 spans 14 residues. The CDR3 DNA follows: TGTGCCAGCAGCTTATCTAGCGGTCCATGGGAGCAGTTCTTC. It specifies CASSLSSGPWEQFF. Full variable domain (outside the CDR3, taken from reference TRBV11-2 and TRBJ2-1): EAGVAQSPRYKIIEKRQSVAFWCNPISGHATLYWYQQILGQGPKLLIQFQNNGVVDDSQLPKDRFSAERLKGVDSTLKIQPAKLEDSAVYLCASSLSSGPWEQFFGPGTRLTVL.

V and J are TRBV2 and TRBJ1-5; unclear D gene. V shed 2 bases and J shed 0 bases, with 5 bases lying between them. The CDR3 covers 14 residues. Germline CDR1 is SNHLY and CDR2 is FYNNEI. CDR3 nucleotides: TGTGCCAGCAGTGAACGGGTTAGCAATCAGCCCCAGCATTTT. Translated: CASSERVSNQPQHF.

Comment on this clone: At one of its ends the junction is not consistent with the germline gene, which may arise from a read error. The gene calls are TRBV7-7 and TRBJ2-2, with 7 bases matching TRBD1. The CDR3 runs to 15 residues. Germline loops: CDR1 SSHAT, CDR2 FNYEAQ (reference sequence). The CDR3 DNA reads TGTGCTAGCAGCTTAAACAGGGGCCCTACAGGGGAGCTGTTTTTT. It is translated as CASSLNRGPTGELFF.